This T cell receptor (beta chain) was found in a study of Ad26.COV2.S vaccination and SARS-CoV-2 variants. Some clones are missing from TCRdb's copy, which holds only in-frame ones; the method was immunoSEQ multiplex PCR. This repertoire shows over 450,000 clones, roughly nine tenths found once; its top ten account for 1.5% to 2%. V was pared by 0 bases and J by 7 bases, with 13 bases between. Germline CDR1 reads MNHEY; CDR2 reads SVGAGI. The CDR3 has 16 amino acids. Specified treatment: 19 received Ad26.COV2.S at low or high dose, single or two shots; roughly five received placebo; per-sample allocation not given. Sampling was performed 63 days after the first vaccine or placebo injection.

This rearrangement joins TRBV6-5 to TRBJ1-6; D perhaps matches TRBD1 (5 bases). The sample here was peripheral blood, taken in a trial of Ad26.COV2.S vaccine versus placebo. The source of this sequence is a person between 18 and 60 years old who received the Ad26.COV2.S COVID-19 vaccine or a placebo. CDR3 DNA: TGTGCCAGCAGTTACTCGGGGGGGAGAGAAAATTCACCCCTCCACTTT. Amino acids: CASSYSGGRENSPLHF.